A single T cell receptor (beta chain) is shown here with its context. These data come from a study of T cells expressing NK-cell markers. Study information: Underlying the TCR beta repertoires were sorted CD3+CD56+NKG2C+, CD3+CD56+NKG2C- and CD3+CD56-NKG2C+ T cells.

TCRdb processed the 5' RACE reads again and assigns one entry to each CDR3 protein, with no DNA. The sample features about 450,000 distinct CDR3 sequences, with approximately 6.8% in its top ten. Germline values: CDR1 DFQATT, CDR2 SNEGSKA (reference sequence). The CDR3 covers 15 residues. This chain uses TRBV20-1 with TRBJ2-7; the D call of TRBD1 rests on TCRdb alone, since no DNA is present to check it. The sequencing input was blood T cells: a sorted CD56 or NKG2C T cell subset, CD4+ or CD8+ T cells, or bulk PBMC T cells (not recorded which). The origin of this receptor is a woman aged 18-70 years in good health. CDR3 loop: CSARDLTGGNYEQYF.